This TCR beta chain comes out of a study of T-cell memory formation after mild COVID-19. Study findings and constraints: Contracting clones localized mainly to CM and EM when CD4+ and mainly to EMRA when CD8+. Contracting clones from day 15 to 85 had balanced CD4/CD8; later expanders favoured CD4+.

Barcoded TCR alpha and TCR beta cDNA libraries with UMIs came from 5'RACE using constant-segment primers. Using its own MiXCR run on the 5' RACE reads, TCRdb lists one record per CDR3 protein. The repertoire has about 310,000 distinct CDR3 sequences, 15% to 20% of them found once; the top ten carry 22%. The CDR3 consists of 16 residues. V lost 5 bases to trimming and J lost 5 bases, with 19 bases between them. The sample holds many counts of this clonotype. Its antigen is unidentified. The specimen was PBMCs or a T cell subset sorted from them (not recorded which). This clonotype was obtained from a young man who had mild COVID-19 (a few samples of this study predate the infection). Cell type and time point are not known. The J gene is TRBJ1-5, the V gene TRBV12-3 or TRBV12-4; D perhaps matches TRBD1 (6 bases). CDR3 protein: CASSPPDSNRHQPQHF. CDR3 sequence (DNA): TGTGCCAGCAGTCCTCCGGACAGTAATAGGCATCAGCCCCAGCATTTT.